This T cell receptor beta chain was retrieved from a study of shared clonotypes between healthy human individuals. Study context: Per-donor plates numbered three CD4 naive, three CD4 memory, two CD8 naive and one CD8 memory. Overall study results and limits: Deeper or shallower sequencing was expected to change how clonotypes are shared among donors. Larger estimated richness was generally seen in naive subsets than in memory subsets. Researchers sampled only blood; tissue repertoires likely differ.

Germline assignment: CDR1 ENHRY and CDR2 SYGVKD. The CDR3 length is 14 residues. TCRdb keeps only in-frame clones here, not all; method: immunoSEQ multiplex PCR. The repertoire holds roughly 1,000,000 clones, with roughly 74% as singletons. This clone was observed a few times. No antigen is known for it. An end of the junction does not agree with germline; a read error may underlie this. This receptor was identified in a man between 18 and 29 years old in good health. Some clones in this sample may be carry-over from other donors' samples. The source material was memory CD4+ T cells from PBMCs. Subset here: CD45RA-negative fraction. J is TRBJ1-1 and V is TRBV10-3, with D maybe TRBD1 (5 bases). The CDR3 bases are TGTGCCATCTGTGAGGTCAGGGAGAGAACTGAAGCTTTCTTT. Amino acid sequence: CAICEVRERTEAFF.